These 32 T cell receptor beta chains originate from one sample sequenced in a study of regulatory T cells in long-lasting Graves disease. HTBI primers from iRepertoire and Arm-PCR of CDR3 regions yielded the TCR beta libraries. MiXCR was run by TCRdb on the multiplex PCR reads, yielding one entry per CDR3 protein. This sample has about 540,000 distinct CDR3 sequences, with approximately 12% found just once. The time point is: newly diagnosed GD, antithyroid drugs for less than 3 months. RNA isolated from PBMCs was used to make the TCR library. This sample also appeared in a second study, on T cells in Graves' hyperthyroidism and ophthalmopathy.

The sample consisted of peripheral blood mononuclear cells (PBMCs), taken at new diagnosis, from a patient treated with antithyroid drugs. These receptors came from a man aged 30 to 45 with Graves disease.

This clonotype was seen repeatedly, ten times or more. The chain employs TRBV19 and TRBJ1-2, with 7 bases matching TRBD1. Losses at the gene ends were 4 bases for V and 2 bases for J; bases not matched to a gene: 7. Looked up from germline, CDR1 is LNHDA and CDR2 is SQIVND (reference sequence). The CDR3 has 15 amino acids. The CDR3 nucleotides are TGTGCCAGTAGTAGACGCCCGGGACAGAACTATGGCTACACCTTC. As protein: CASSRRPGQNYGYTF.

This clonotype showed up just a few times. A much bigger clone sits one base away, suggesting this may be a read error. The chain links TRBV28 to TRBJ1-4; tentative D call: TRBD1 (5 bases). Germline CDR1 is MDHEN and CDR2 is SYDVKM. CDR3 length: 14 residues. Written as DNA, the CDR3 is TGTGCCAGCAGTTTAAGGGGTCTTGGTGAAAGACTGTTTTTT. Translating it yields CASSLRGLGERLFF.

This clonotype was recorded many times. The CDR3 reads CASSLRDRVVEQYF. The DNA of the CDR3 is TGTGCCAGCAGCTTACGGGACAGGGTAGTCGAGCAGTACTTC. The gene calls are TRBV6-2 or TRBV6-3 and TRBJ2-7; 9 bases align to TRBD1. Germline V gives CDR1 MNHEY, CDR2 SVGEGT. The CDR3 sequence is 14 residues long. V gave up 6 bases and J gave up 6 bases; unmatched junction bases: 9.

This clonotype occurred a few times. The chain joins TRBV5-1 to TRBJ1-2; D uncertain. Per the germline V gene, CDR1 is SGHRS and CDR2 is YFSETQ. V was shortened by 2 bases and J by 0 bases, with 14 bases between the two germline ends. The length of the CDR3 is 16 residues. The CDR3 DNA reads TGCGCCAGCAGCTTCGCCGACCGAATATCTAACTATGGCTACACCTTC. Translating it yields CASSFADRISNYGYTF.

The sample holds a few counts of this clonotype. CDR3 coding DNA: TGTGCCAGCAGTTACCCCCGAGGGGAGACCCAGTACTTC. Encoded protein: CASSYPRGETQYF. The chain links TRBV6-5 to TRBJ2-5; D is possibly TRBD2 (5 bases). V gave up 2 bases and J gave up 5 bases, with 9 bases separating them. The germline gives CDR1 MNHEY, CDR2 SVGAGI. This CDR3 has 13 residues.

This clonotype was counted only a few times. This chain joins TRBV20-1 and TRBJ1-5, with 8 bases aligning to TRBD1. This CDR3 is 13 amino acids long. With V trimmed by 5 bases and J by 6 bases, 6 bases remained unmatched. CDR1 and CDR2 from the germline V gene are DFQATT and SNEGSKA (reference sequence). The CDR3 reads CSAEQGGGQPQHF. CDR3 in DNA: TGCAGTGCTGAACAGGGGGGGGGTCAGCCCCAGCATTTT.

This clonotype was seen ten or more times. The rearrangement joins TRBV20-1 to TRBJ2-7; TRBD1 is a possible D gene (5 bases). The CDR3 sequence is 14 residues long. Trimming removed 3 bases from V and 0 bases from J, with 12 bases in between. Germline V CDR1 and CDR2: DFQATT, SNEGSKA (reference sequence). In nucleotides, the CDR3 is TGCAGTGCTAGGAAGGCAGGGCGCTCCTACGAGCAGTACTTC. Translation: CSARKAGRSYEQYF.

This clonotype was seen at least ten times. The chain employs TRBV2 and TRBJ2-3, with 11 bases lining up with TRBD2. The CDR3 consists of 17 residues. The germline V gene encodes CDR1 SNHLY and CDR2 FYNNEI. Trimming cost V 5 bases and J 4 bases; bases outside gene matches: 11. The CDR3 region has the DNA TGTGCCAGCAGTTGGACTAGCGGGCCCTTAAGGCCAGATACGCAGTATTTT. Protein sequence: CASSWTSGPLRPDTQYF.

This clonotype has ten or more counts. This sequence joins TRBV2 and TRBJ2-2; maybe TRBD2 (6 bases). Germline lookup yields CDR1 SNHLY and CDR2 FYNNEI. With 6 bases removed from V and 4 bases from J, the gap between germline ends came to 12 bases. The length of the CDR3 is 14 residues. The CDR3 loop reads CASREGEGTGELFF. The DNA for the CDR3 is TGTGCCAGCAGGGAGGGAGAGGGCACCGGGGAGCTGTTTTTT.

As for this clonotype: Germline and junction disagree at one end, which may indicate a read error. The J gene is TRBJ2-1, the V gene TRBV29-1; D ambiguous. The CDR3 is made up of 13 amino acids. Germline-derived CDR1 and CDR2 are SQVTM and ANQGSEA. CDR3 amino acids: CSVEIVSDNEQFF. The CDR3 DNA reads TGCAGCGTTGAAATCGTCTCCGACAATGAGCAGTTCTTC.

This clonotype was counted many times. The chain recombines TRBV12-3 or TRBV12-4 with TRBJ1-4, with D possibly matching TRBD1 (6 bases). Deletions cut 6 bases from V and 8 bases from J, with 19 bases between. The CDR3 is 15 amino acids. CDR3 in amino acids: CASSLPLGGGEKLFF. The CDR3 DNA reads as TGTGCCAGCAGCCTACCCCTCGGGGGCGGAGAAAAACTGTTTTTT.

This clonotype was counted between two and nine times. CDR3 loop: CASSWTSGPSYEQYF. CDR3 coding DNA: TGTGCCAGCAGCTGGACTAGCGGGCCTTCCTACGAGCAGTACTTC. This chain connects TRBV11-2 to TRBJ2-7, with 11 bases identical to TRBD2. The CDR3 is made up of 15 amino acids. Germline V gene sequence: CDR1 SGHAT, CDR2 FQNNGV. The trim removed 4 bases at V and 1 base at J, leaving 3 bases unmatched.

This clonotype was observed at least ten times. The chain recombines TRBV12-5 with TRBJ2-5; unclear D gene. Germline V gives CDR1 LGHNT, CDR2 FRNRAP. This CDR3 has 14 residues. V was clipped by 7 bases and J by 4 bases, with 16 bases between them. The CDR3 reads CASAYEVWGETQYF. CDR3 bases: TGTGCTAGTGCCTACGAGGTGTGGGGAGAGACCCAGTACTTC.

The chain recombines TRBV9 with TRBJ2-2; 10 bases fit TRBD1. The germline V gene encodes CDR1 SGDLS and CDR2 YYNGEE. The V segment lost 3 bases and the J segment 6 bases; nucleotides outside the gene matches: 8. The CDR3 contains 16 residues. CDR3 sequence: CASSDRQGAYAGELFF. The DNA for the CDR3 is TGTGCCAGCAGCGATCGACAGGGGGCGTACGCCGGGGAGCTGTTTTTT.

This clonotype was counted only a few times. The rearrangement joins TRBV29-1 to TRBJ2-7; TRBD2 agrees at 8 bases. The germline CDR1 and CDR2 sequences are SQVTM and ANQGSEA. Unmatched junction bases numbered 5, after V lost 7 bases and J lost 0 bases. The CDR3 covers 13 residues. CDR3 sequence reads: CSDERESSYEQYF. In DNA, the CDR3 is TGCAGCGACGAGCGGGAGAGCTCCTACGAGCAGTACTTC.

This clonotype was seen ten or more times. The chain employs TRBV9 and TRBJ2-1; no clear D gene. Trimming left V 2 bases short and J 5 bases short, with 17 bases between. CDR1 is SGDLS and CDR2 is YYNGEE in the germline V gene. This CDR3 has 16 amino acids. CDR3 protein: CASSVDTTRSDNEQFF. The CDR3 bases are TGTGCCAGCAGCGTCGACACAACGAGGTCCGACAATGAGCAGTTCTTC.

About this clonotype: A read error is likely here: a far larger clone is one base away. V is TRBV6-2 or TRBV6-3 and J is TRBJ1-1; D is ambiguous. Germline loops: CDR1 MNHEY, CDR2 SVGEGT. The CDR3 covers 13 residues. Trimming removed 5 bases from V and 4 bases from J, with 11 bases in between. The CDR3 is CASSEELGTEAFF. For the CDR3, the DNA is TGTGCCAGCAGTGAAGAATTAGGCACTGAAGCTTTCTTT.

This clonotype was recorded at least ten times. The gene calls are TRBV12-3 or TRBV12-4 and TRBJ2-2; 7 nucleotides agree with TRBD2. Trimming at V came to 3 bases and at J to 7 bases, leaving 5 bases not matched to a gene. This CDR3 has 14 amino acids. The CDR3 protein is CASSFRGGVGELFF. In DNA, the CDR3 is TGTGCCAGCAGTTTTCGTGGGGGGGTCGGGGAGCTGTTTTTT.

This clonotype was counted many times. The chain is built from TRBV19 and TRBJ2-2, with 8 nucleotides matching TRBD1. Germline CDR1 reads LNHDA; CDR2 reads SQIVND (reference sequence). The CDR3 is 16 residues long. The V segment lost 3 bases and the J segment 6 bases; nucleotides outside the gene matches: 9. CDR3 loop: CASSISAKQGAGELFF. The CDR3 nucleotides read TGTGCCAGTAGTATTTCGGCCAAACAGGGGGCCGGGGAGCTGTTTTTT.

This clonotype came up many times. This sequence joins TRBV10-1 and TRBJ2-7, with D perhaps matching TRBD1 (6 bases). This CDR3 has 10 residues. Germline CDR1 and CDR2: WNHNN and SYGVQD (reference sequence). Trimming took off 11 bases at V and 5 bases at J, with 10 bases between the two ends. CDR3: CAGNRDEQYF. Written as DNA, the CDR3 is TGCGCCGGCAACAGGGACGAGCAGTACTTC.

In its sample, this clonotype was seen a few times. The V gene is TRBV10-3, the J gene TRBJ1-3; no definite D call. The V gene lost 2 bases and the J gene lost 2 bases, with 7 bases spanning the gap. Per germline, CDR1 ENHRY and CDR2 SYGVKD. The CDR3 contains 14 residues. CDR3 amino acids: CAISEGDAGNTIYF. CDR3 in DNA: TGTGCCATCAGTGAGGGAGACGCTGGAAACACCATATATTTT.

This clonotype was recorded at least ten times. The chain uses TRBV12-3 or TRBV12-4 and TRBJ2-7; D remains ambiguous. V was trimmed by 2 bases and J by 0 bases, leaving 5 bases between them. This CDR3 spans 13 amino acids. CDR3 DNA sequence: TGTGCCAGCAGTTTAATTATCTCCTACGAGCAGTACTTC. Translating it yields CASSLIISYEQYF.

The rearrangement joins TRBV27 to TRBJ2-5; weak D call: TRBD2 (6 bases). The germline V gene encodes CDR1 MNHEY and CDR2 SMNVEV (reference sequence). The CDR3 loop spans 15 amino acids. Trimming left V 5 bases short and J 1 base short, with 14 bases between. The CDR3 sequence: CASSGAGGIQETQYF. The CDR3 nucleotides are TGTGCCAGCAGTGGGGCCGGGGGTATCCAAGAGACCCAGTACTTC.

There are many counts of this clonotype. J is TRBJ1-5 and V is TRBV12-3 or TRBV12-4; 9 positions agree with TRBD1. The CDR3 extends over 16 amino acids. J gave up 6 bases and V 6 bases, and 12 bases lay outside the gene matches. CDR3 DNA: TGTGCCAGCAGCCTCCGGGACAGGGAAGGAGGTCAGCCCCAGCATTTT. It translates to CASSLRDREGGQPQHF.

This clonotype was counted many times. The rearrangement links TRBV20-1 to TRBJ2-1; D possibly corresponds to TRBD2 (6 bases). Trimming pared 4 bases from V and 4 bases from J, leaving 11 bases between. The CDR3 loop spans 13 amino acids. Germline V gene lookup returns CDR1 DFQATT and CDR2 SNEGSKA (reference sequence). The chain's CDR3 is CSAMFSGYNEQFF. The CDR3 DNA is TGCAGTGCTATGTTTAGCGGTTACAATGAGCAGTTCTTC.

The sample holds a few counts of this clonotype. V and J are TRBV30 and TRBJ2-3; the D is unclear. Germline V gene sequence: CDR1 GTSNPN, CDR2 SVGIG (reference sequence). V was cut by 0 bases and J by 0 bases, with 13 bases left in between. CDR3 size: 16 residues. The CDR3 protein is CAWSVPLFHSTDTQYF. The DNA of the CDR3 is TGTGCCTGGAGTGTACCGCTTTTCCATAGCACAGATACGCAGTATTTT.

This clonotype was recorded at least ten times. This chain links TRBV14 with TRBJ2-1; 8 positions match TRBD2. CDR3 length equals 12 residues. Germline V lookup: CDR1 SGHDN, CDR2 FVKESK. J was trimmed by 13 bases and V by 1 base; bases with no gene match: 3. The CDR3 spells CASSQAGTRQFF. The CDR3 coding sequence is TGTGCCAGCAGCCAAGCCGGGACTAGACAGTTCTTC.

The table lists this clonotype with many counts. J is TRBJ1-1 and V is TRBV6-1; 8 nucleotides line up with TRBD1. CDR1 is MNHNS, CDR2 SASEGT, per germline. The CDR3 has 16 amino acids. Losses at the gene ends were 6 bases for V and 1 base for J; bases not matched to a gene: 10. The CDR3 DNA reads TGTGCCAGCAGGATCAGACAGGGGAGTTCGAACACTGAAGCTTTCTTT. Its translation: CASRIRQGSSNTEAFF.

This clonotype occurred a few times. With a much larger clone just one base away, this may be a read error. The CDR3 does not end in the conserved phenylalanine or tryptophan, so this is likely a read error. The J gene is TRBJ2-5, the V gene TRBV20-1, with TRBD2 as a possible D gene (6 bases). Trimming pared 5 bases from V and 5 bases from J, leaving 15 bases between. Germline values: CDR1 DFQATT, CDR2 SNEGSKA (reference sequence). The CDR3 spans 13 residues. The CDR3 here is CSAGDLGGETQYL. The CDR3 DNA reads TGCAGTGCTGGGGACCTAGGAGGGGAGACCCAGTACCTC.

The sample holds many counts of this clonotype. The gene calls are TRBV11-3 and TRBJ1-1; TRBD1 might be the D (6 bases). Per germline, CDR1 SGHNT and CDR2 YENEEA. V lost 5 bases to trimming and J lost 5 bases, with 12 bases between them. The CDR3 is made up of 13 amino acids. The CDR3 region is CASSVNRDTEAFF. The DNA for the CDR3 is TGTGCCAGCAGCGTCAACAGGGATACTGAAGCTTTCTTT. Variable domain in full (rest from reference TRBV11-3 and TRBJ1-1): EAGVVQSPRYKIIEKKQPVAFWCNPISGHNTLYWYLQNLGQGPELLIRYENEEAVDDSQLPKDRFSAERLKGVDSTLKIQPAELGDSAVYLCASSVNRDTEAFFGQGTRLTVV.

The chain uses TRBV18 and TRBJ2-7, with D possibly TRBD2 on 6 matching bases. CDR1 is KGHSH and CDR2 is LQKENI in the germline V gene. CDR3 length: 15 amino acids. V gave up 0 bases and J gave up 1 base, with 10 bases separating them. In DNA form, the CDR3 reads TGTGCCAGCTCACCACCAGGGACTTATTCCTACGAGCAGTACTTC. It translates to CASSPPGTYSYEQYF.

This clonotype occurred many times. The chain is built from TRBV12-3 or TRBV12-4 and TRBJ2-5, with TRBD1 matching over 9 bases. This CDR3 is 13 amino acids long. With V trimmed by 3 bases and J by 5 bases, 1 base remained unmatched. The CDR3 loop reads CASSLTGGETQYF. CDR3 in DNA: TGTGCCAGCAGTTTGACAGGGGGGGAGACCCAGTACTTC.